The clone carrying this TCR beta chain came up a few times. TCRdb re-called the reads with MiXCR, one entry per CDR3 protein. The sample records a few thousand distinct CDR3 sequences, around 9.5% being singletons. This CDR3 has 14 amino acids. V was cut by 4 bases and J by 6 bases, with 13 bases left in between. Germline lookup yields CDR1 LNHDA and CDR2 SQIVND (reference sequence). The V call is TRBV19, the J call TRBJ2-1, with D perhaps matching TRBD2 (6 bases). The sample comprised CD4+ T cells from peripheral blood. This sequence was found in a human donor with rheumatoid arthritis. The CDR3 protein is CASSTSTGSNEQFF. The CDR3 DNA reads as TGTGCCAGTAGTACGTCAACCGGGAGCAATGAGCAGTTCTTC.